This is a list of T cell receptor beta chains from one sample in a study of CD8 T cells in ankylosing spondylitis. Via MiXCR, TCRdb re-called the 5' RACE reads, giving one row per CDR3 protein. The repertoire holds just under 350,000 distinct CDR3 sequences, about 15% seen once, with about 1% in the top ten. Sequenced input: blood, either unsorted or a sorted T cell fraction (not recorded which). The receptors were sampled from a male donor with ankylosing spondylitis or in good health (not recorded which). Both conserved end residues are part of each CDR3. A D gene is named only where the DNA matches it firmly. Clone size appears in some rows only: once, few, many, or a class for an expanded clone.

abundance,j_gene,v_gene,d_gene,CDR3nt,CDR3aa
.,TRBJ1-4,TRBV29-1,.,TGCAGCGCCCATCGGACCAGCGGAGAAAAACTGTTTTTT,CSAHRTSGEKLFF
few,TRBJ2-3,TRBV11-1,.,TGTGCCAGCAGCTTAGGGCTCCCCGATCTGGATACGCAGTATTTT,CASSLGLPDLDTQYF
few,TRBJ2-5,TRBV5-5,TRBD2,TGTGCCAGCAGCGCGATACCGGGACTAGCGGTAAAAGAGACCCAGTACTTC,CASSAIPGLAVKETQYF
.,TRBJ2-5,TRBV11-2,TRBD2,TGTGCCAGCAGCCTCCAACTAGCGGGCTTCCAAGAGACCCAGTACTTC,CASSLQLAGFQETQYF
.,TRBJ1-2,TRBV5-1,TRBD1,TGCGCCAGCAGCGTATACAGGGGGCATGACTATGGCTACACCTTC,CASSVYRGHDYGYTF
few,TRBJ2-1,TRBV5-4,TRBD2,TGTGCCAGCAGCTTGGGGTCTAGCGGGGGGCTCCCCGGCTACAATGAGCAGTTCTTC,CASSLGSSGGLPGYNEQFF
.,TRBJ2-3,TRBV20-1,TRBD2,TGCTGTGCTAGAGATCCTAGCGGGGCCAGCACAGATACGCAGTATTTT,CCARDPSGASTDTQYF
.,TRBJ1-1,TRBV20-1,.,TGCAGTGCTATTCACCCCGGGGGTGAAGCTTTCTTT,CSAIHPGGEAFF
few,TRBJ1-5,TRBV2,.,TGTGCCAGCAGTCAGGGTCGCGGGCCCCAGCATTTT,CASSQGRGPQHF
.,TRBJ2-1,TRBV6-2/TRBV6-3,.,TGTGCCAGCAGTAATCCGCTAGCGCTCTCCTGGGGGAATGAGCAGTTCTTC,CASSNPLALSWGNEQFF
few,TRBJ2-7,TRBV12-3/TRBV12-4,.,TGTGCCAGCCAAGGTGCAGCCACACCCGGAGGGCAGTACTTC,CASQGAATPGGQYF
.,TRBJ2-1,TRBV11-2,TRBD2,TGTGCCAGCAGCTTTCCGACCGGGACTAGCGGGACAAAGGGCTCCTACAATGAGCAGTTCTTC,CASSFPTGTSGTKGSYNEQFF
.,TRBJ1-1,TRBV29-1,.,TGCAGCGCTTATAATGGGGGGTCGGGCACTGAAGCTTTCTTT,CSAYNGGSGTEAFF
.,TRBJ2-3,TRBV29-1,TRBD2,TGCAGCGTACTAGCGGGAGGTAGCACAGATACGCAGTATTTT,CSVLAGGSTDTQYF
.,TRBJ2-3,TRBV11-2,.,TGTGCCAGCAGCTTAGATCGGAACGGTCCAGATACGCAGTATTTT,CASSLDRNGPDTQYF
many,TRBJ2-3,TRBV5-1,TRBD1,TGCGCCAGCAGCTTGGTTGGGACAGGGGCAGATACGCAGTATTTT,CASSLVGTGADTQYF
.,TRBJ2-1,TRBV2,TRBD2,TGTGCCAGCAGTTTTGCCGGACTAGCGGGACCCGCCTACAATGAGCAGTTCTTC,CASSFAGLAGPAYNEQFF
few,TRBJ1-3,TRBV20-1,.,TGCAGTGCCCAGACCCCGAAAGACAGAAGATATGGAAACACCATATATTTT,CSAQTPKDRRYGNTIYF
.,TRBJ2-3,TRBV5-1,TRBD2,TGCGCCAGCAGCTTGATAGCGGGAGAGGATACGCAGTATTTT,CASSLIAGEDTQYF
.,TRBJ1-2,TRBV3-1,TRBD1,TGTGCCAGCAGCCTGACGGACAGGACTAACTATGGCTACACCTTC,CASSLTDRTNYGYTF
.,TRBJ2-3,TRBV5-1,.,TGCGCCAGCAGCTCCACAGGACTACCGTACACAGATACGCAGTATTTT,CASSSTGLPYTDTQYF
few,TRBJ2-7,TRBV6-5,.,TGTGCCAGCAGTTACCGGTCCACCTACGAGCAGTACTTC,CASSYRSTYEQYF
many,TRBJ2-2,TRBV12-3/TRBV12-4,.,TGTGCCAGCAGTTTTCGGGCTAGCGTGAACACCGGGGAGCTGTTTTTT,CASSFRASVNTGELFF
few,TRBJ1-2,TRBV27,.,TGTGCCAGCAGTCGGGGAAGTGGCTACACCTTC,CASSRGSGYTF
few,TRBJ1-1,TRBV18,.,TGTGCCAGCTCACCAGGGTACGGCACTGAAGCTTTCTTT,CASSPGYGTEAFF
.,TRBJ2-5,TRBV5-1,.,TGCGCCAGCAGCTTGGACCCAGGTGCCCAAGAGACCCAGTACTTC,CASSLDPGAQETQYF
.,TRBJ2-7,TRBV20-1,.,TGCAGTGCTAGAGGGGTGGGGGGGCAGTACTTC,CSARGVGGQYF
few,TRBJ1-6,TRBV3-1,.,TGTGCCAGCAGCCAAGGTGACCGCTATTCACCCCTCCACTTT,CASSQGDRYSPLHF
.,TRBJ2-1,TRBV19,.,TGTGCCAGTAGTGGCGGACTAATCTACAATGAGCAGTTCTTC,CASSGGLIYNEQFF
.,TRBJ2-7,TRBV27,.,TGTGCCAGCAGTCTTTCCATAAGGGGGATCGCCTACGAGCAGTACTTC,CASSLSIRGIAYEQYF
few,TRBJ2-7,TRBV7-6,TRBD2,TGTGCCAGCAGCTTAGGGCTAGCGGGAGGGGAGCAGTACTTC,CASSLGLAGGEQYF
many,TRBJ1-5,TRBV12-3/TRBV12-4,.,TGTGCCAGCAGCCTTCCTGGGCGCAATCAGCCCCAGCATTTT,CASSLPGRNQPQHF
few,TRBJ1-1,TRBV6-1,.,TGTGCCAGCAGTACAGCGTTGAACACTGAAGCTTTCTTT,CASSTALNTEAFF
few,TRBJ2-7,TRBV4-2,TRBD2,TGTGCCAGCAGCCAAGAGAGGGAACTAGCGGGGACAGGCGAGCAGTACTTC,CASSQERELAGTGEQYF
few,TRBJ2-5,TRBV12-3/TRBV12-4,TRBD1,TGTGCCAGCAGTTTAGATCGGGCGTGGACAGGATCGTACCAAGAGACCCAGTACTTC,CASSLDRAWTGSYQETQYF
few,TRBJ1-6,TRBV11-2,.,TGTGCCAGCAGCCCGGACCGATATAATTCACCCCTCCACTTT,CASSPDRYNSPLHF
few,TRBJ2-5,TRBV4-2,TRBD2,TGTGCCAGCAGCCATAGCCAGACTAGCGGGGAAGAGACCCAGTACTTC,CASSHSQTSGEETQYF
.,TRBJ2-3,TRBV10-2,.,TGCGCCAGCAGTCGGACAGACTTCCCCACAGATACGCAGTATTTT,CASSRTDFPTDTQYF
.,TRBJ2-7,TRBV29-1,TRBD1,TGCAGCGTAATCCGGGACAGGGGTTTTGAAAGGGCGTACGAGCAGTACTTC,CSVIRDRGFERAYEQYF
.,TRBJ2-3,TRBV4-1,TRBD2,TGCGCCAGCAGCCAAGTGATTAGCGGGGGCCTATCTAGCACAGATACGCAGTATTTT,CASSQVISGGLSSTDTQYF
few,TRBJ2-3,TRBV29-1,TRBD2,TGCAGCGTTGGGAGGGGGACTAGCGGGAGCACAGATACGCAGTATTTT,CSVGRGTSGSTDTQYF
few,TRBJ1-1,TRBV4-1,TRBD1,TGCGCCAGCAGCCAAGGAGAGGACAGGGGGAGCACTGAAGCTTTCTTT,CASSQGEDRGSTEAFF
.,TRBJ2-1,TRBV6-1,TRBD2,TGTGCCAGCAGTGCCCTCGGGAGCGGGATGGCCTACAATGAGCAGTTCTTC,CASSALGSGMAYNEQFF
many,TRBJ1-3,TRBV12-3/TRBV12-4,.,TGTGCCAGCCAGGGAAGCTCTGGAAACACCATATATTTT,CASQGSSGNTIYF
few,TRBJ2-1,TRBV10-3,TRBD2,TGTGCCATCAGCTTGGGGACTAGCGGTTCCTACAATGAGCAGTTCTTC,CAISLGTSGSYNEQFF
.,TRBJ2-7,TRBV5-1,TRBD1,TGCGCCAGCGCCCCCGGGACAGGGAGCTACGAGCAGTACTTC,CASAPGTGSYEQYF
few,TRBJ1-3,TRBV29-1,.,TGCAGCGTTGAAGATCGATGGGGAAACACCATATATTTT,CSVEDRWGNTIYF
.,TRBJ2-3,TRBV14,.,TGTGCCAGCAGCCAAGATTTGAACCCAGATACGCAGTATTTT,CASSQDLNPDTQYF
few,TRBJ1-5,TRBV5-1,.,TGCGCCAGCAGCATCGACCCCTTAGGGCCCCAGCATTTT,CASSIDPLGPQHF